The 12 T cell receptor beta chains in this list originate from one sample, sequenced in a study of control samples from healthy donors and cancer patients. TCRdb keeps only in-frame clones here, not all; method: immunoSEQ multiplex PCR. The repertoire holds approximately 70,000 clones, with roughly nine tenths as singletons. Sample: PBMCs. Every receptor here comes from a woman in her forties or fifties with colorectal cancer.

This sequence joins TRBV2 and TRBJ2-1, with 8 nucleotides matching TRBD1. This CDR3 is 15 amino acids long. Per the germline V gene, CDR1 is SNHLY and CDR2 is FYNNEI. Trimming at V came to 4 bases and at J to 7 bases, leaving 9 bases not matched to a gene. The CDR3 nucleotides are TGTGCCAGCAGTGTAACCGGGACAGGTCTGAATGAGCAGTTCTTC. Translating gives CASSVTGTGLNEQFF.

This chain links TRBV6-5 with TRBJ1-6; D unclear. V was clipped by 5 bases and J by 5 bases, with 7 bases between them. The CDR3 sequence is 13 residues long. Looked up from germline, CDR1 is MNHEY and CDR2 is SVGAGI. The CDR3 sequence is CASSRNDNSPLHF. The CDR3 DNA follows: TGTGCCAGCAGTCGGAATGATAATTCACCCCTCCACTTT.

The gene calls are TRBV18 and TRBJ1-1; D is unclear. Germline V gives CDR1 KGHSH, CDR2 LQKENI. The V gene lost 5 bases and the J gene lost 1 base, with 8 bases spanning the gap. The CDR3 is 13 residues long. The CDR3 sequence: CASSEAGNTEAFF. As DNA, the CDR3 is TGTGCCAGCTCAGAGGCGGGGAACACTGAAGCTTTCTTT.

This chain links TRBV5-1 with TRBJ1-2; 9 positions match TRBD1. V lost 5 bases, J lost 3 bases, and 8 bases stayed unmatched. Germline V gives CDR1 SGHRS, CDR2 YFSETQ. The CDR3 consists of 15 residues. The CDR3 protein is CASRSGTGIYYGYTF. CDR3 DNA: TGCGCCAGCAGATCCGGGACAGGGATTTACTATGGCTACACCTTC.

The DNA of the CDR3 is TGTGCCAGCAGCGTAGATGGCCGCCCCTCTGGAAACACCATATATTTT. Amino acid sequence: CASSVDGRPSGNTIYF. The chain recombines TRBV9 with TRBJ1-3; D call uncertain. V lost 0 bases and J 0 bases, leaving 10 bases between the germline ends. Germline-derived CDR1 and CDR2 are SGDLS and YYNGEE. This CDR3 region has 16 residues.

The chain couples TRBV19 to TRBJ1-5; 9 bases are shared with TRBD1. V trimming: 6 bases; J trimming: 2 bases; junction bases outside the gene matches: 5. Germline lookup yields CDR1 LNHDA and CDR2 SQIVND (reference sequence). This CDR3 region has 15 residues. The CDR3 region is CASSWDREGNQPQHF. The CDR3 DNA reads TGTGCCAGTAGCTGGGACAGGGAGGGCAATCAGCCCCAGCATTTT.

The table lists this clone with a few counts. V and J are TRBV20-1 and TRBJ1-2; a possible D gene is TRBD1 (5 bases). Germline V CDR1 and CDR2: DFQATT, SNEGSKA (reference sequence). V gave up 3 bases and J gave up 6 bases, with 23 bases separating them. This CDR3 is built from 16 residues. CDR3 nucleotides: TGCAGTGCTAGTTCGGGGAGGGCAGGGAATGTCGATGGCTACACCTTC. This translates into CSASSGRAGNVDGYTF.

The chain carries TRBV18 and TRBJ2-2; no clear D gene. With 2 bases removed from V and 5 bases from J, the gap between germline ends came to 12 bases. This CDR3 has 15 amino acids. CDR1 KGHSH and CDR2 LQKENI come from the germline V gene. CDR3 residues: CASSPTLPDTGELFF. The CDR3 bases are TGTGCCAGCTCACCAACTCTACCGGATACCGGGGAGCTGTTTTTT.

The chain combines TRBV27 with TRBJ1-5; D is unclear. V lost 2 bases and J 4 bases, leaving 12 bases between the germline ends. CDR3 length: 15 residues. Germline CDR1 and CDR2: MNHEY and SMNVEV (reference sequence). The DNA of the CDR3 is TGTGCCAGCAGTTTAGGCGGTTGGAGGAATCAGCCCCAGCATTTT. Translating gives CASSLGGWRNQPQHF.

The chain links TRBV6-1 to TRBJ1-4; D is unclear. V was cut by 5 bases and J by 7 bases, with 11 bases left in between. Germline CDR1 is MNHNS and CDR2 is SASEGT. The CDR3 is 13 residues long. CDR3 loop: CASSYGRGEKLFF. In nucleotides, the CDR3 is TGTGCCAGCAGTTATGGGAGAGGTGAAAAACTGTTTTTT.

J is TRBJ2-2 and V is TRBV11-3, with 7 nucleotides matching TRBD2. V shed 5 bases and J 0 bases; nucleotides not matched to a gene: 6. The CDR3 has 16 amino acids. The germline CDR1 and CDR2 sequences are SGHNT and YENEEA. The CDR3: CASSPGTTSNTGELFF. The DNA of the CDR3 is TGTGCCAGCAGCCCCGGGACTACCTCGAACACCGGGGAGCTGTTTTTT.

J is TRBJ1-2 and V is TRBV14; no firm D call. This CDR3 has 13 amino acids. V was trimmed by 1 base and J by 6 bases, leaving 9 bases between them. Germline V CDR1 and CDR2: SGHDN, FVKESK. The CDR3 nucleotides read TGTGCCAGCAGCCAAGCTCGCGTGGATGGCTACACCTTC. Translated, it gives CASSQARVDGYTF.